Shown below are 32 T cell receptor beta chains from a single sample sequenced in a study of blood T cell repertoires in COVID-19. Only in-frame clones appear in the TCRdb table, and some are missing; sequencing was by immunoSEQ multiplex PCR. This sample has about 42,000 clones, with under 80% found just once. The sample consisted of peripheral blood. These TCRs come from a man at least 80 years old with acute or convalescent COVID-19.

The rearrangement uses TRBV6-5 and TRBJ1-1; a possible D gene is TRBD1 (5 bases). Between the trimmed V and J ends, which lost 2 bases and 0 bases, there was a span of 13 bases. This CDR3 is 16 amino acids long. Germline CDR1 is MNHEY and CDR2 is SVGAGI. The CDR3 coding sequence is TGTGCCAGCAGTTACGGGCAGGGCCCCCTGAACACTGAAGCTTTCTTT. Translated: CASSYGQGPLNTEAFF.

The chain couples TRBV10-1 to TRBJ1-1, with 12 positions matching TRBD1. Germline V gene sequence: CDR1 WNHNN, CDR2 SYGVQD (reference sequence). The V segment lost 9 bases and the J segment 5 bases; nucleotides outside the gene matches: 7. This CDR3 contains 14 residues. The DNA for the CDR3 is TGCGCCAGTAGCCCGGGACAGGGGGCGACTGAAGCTTTCTTT. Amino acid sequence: CASSPGQGATEAFF.

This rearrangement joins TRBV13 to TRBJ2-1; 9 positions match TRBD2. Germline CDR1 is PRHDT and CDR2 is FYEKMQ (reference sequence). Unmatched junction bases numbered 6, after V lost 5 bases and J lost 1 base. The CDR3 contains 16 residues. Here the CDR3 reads CASSLFLAGSYNEQFF. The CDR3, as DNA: TGTGCCAGCAGCCTCTTTCTAGCGGGGTCCTACAATGAGCAGTTCTTC.

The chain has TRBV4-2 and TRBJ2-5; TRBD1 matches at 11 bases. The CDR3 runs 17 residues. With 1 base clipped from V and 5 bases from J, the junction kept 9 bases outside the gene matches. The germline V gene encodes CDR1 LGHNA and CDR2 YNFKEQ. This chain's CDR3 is CASSQGVLGTGGETQYF. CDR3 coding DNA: TGTGCCAGCAGCCAAGGGGTCTTAGGGACAGGGGGGGAGACCCAGTACTTC.

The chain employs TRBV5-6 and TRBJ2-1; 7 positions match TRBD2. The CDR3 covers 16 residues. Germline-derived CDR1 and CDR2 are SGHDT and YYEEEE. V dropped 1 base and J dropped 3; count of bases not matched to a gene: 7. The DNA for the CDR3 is TGTGCCAGCAGCTTGACAGTTCGGGAGGTCTACAATGAGCAGTTCTTC. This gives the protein CASSLTVREVYNEQFF.

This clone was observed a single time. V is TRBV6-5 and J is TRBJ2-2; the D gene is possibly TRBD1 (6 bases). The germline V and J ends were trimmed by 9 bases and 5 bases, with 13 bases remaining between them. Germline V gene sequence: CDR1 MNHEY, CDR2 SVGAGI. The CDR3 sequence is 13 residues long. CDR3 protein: CASCRDTTGELFF. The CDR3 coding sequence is TGTGCCAGTTGCCGGGACACAACCGGGGAGCTGTTTTTT.

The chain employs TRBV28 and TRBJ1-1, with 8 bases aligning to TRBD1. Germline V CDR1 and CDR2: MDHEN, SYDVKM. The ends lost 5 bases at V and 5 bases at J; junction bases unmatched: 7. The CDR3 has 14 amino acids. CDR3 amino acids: CASSLGQGRTEAFF. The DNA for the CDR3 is TGTGCCAGCAGTCTAGGACAGGGTCGAACTGAAGCTTTCTTT.

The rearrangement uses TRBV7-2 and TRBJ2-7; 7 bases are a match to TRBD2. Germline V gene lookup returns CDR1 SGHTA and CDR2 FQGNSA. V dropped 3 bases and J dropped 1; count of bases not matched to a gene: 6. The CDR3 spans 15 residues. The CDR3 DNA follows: TGTGCCAGCAGCTTCTTCAGCGGGGCTTCCTACGAGCAGTACTTC. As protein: CASSFFSGASYEQYF.

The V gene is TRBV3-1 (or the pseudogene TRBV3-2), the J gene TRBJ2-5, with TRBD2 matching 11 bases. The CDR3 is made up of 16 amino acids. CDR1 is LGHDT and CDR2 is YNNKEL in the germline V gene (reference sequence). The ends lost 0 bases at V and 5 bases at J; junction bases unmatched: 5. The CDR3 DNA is TGTGCCAGCAGCCAAGAACTAGCGGGAGAGACGGAGACCCAGTACTTC. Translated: CASSQELAGETETQYF.

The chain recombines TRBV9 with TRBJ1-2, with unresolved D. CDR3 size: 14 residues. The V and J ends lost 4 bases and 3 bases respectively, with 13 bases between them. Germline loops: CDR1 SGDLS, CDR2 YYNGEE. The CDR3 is CASSPRWGDYGYTF. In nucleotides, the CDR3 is TGTGCCAGCAGCCCTAGATGGGGAGACTATGGCTACACCTTC.

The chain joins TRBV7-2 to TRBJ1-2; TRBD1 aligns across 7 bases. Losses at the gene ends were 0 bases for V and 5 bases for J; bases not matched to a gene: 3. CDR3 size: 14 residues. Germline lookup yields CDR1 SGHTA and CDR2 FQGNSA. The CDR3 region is CASSLAPGGYGYTF. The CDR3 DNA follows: TGTGCCAGCAGCTTAGCGCCAGGGGGGTATGGCTACACCTTC.

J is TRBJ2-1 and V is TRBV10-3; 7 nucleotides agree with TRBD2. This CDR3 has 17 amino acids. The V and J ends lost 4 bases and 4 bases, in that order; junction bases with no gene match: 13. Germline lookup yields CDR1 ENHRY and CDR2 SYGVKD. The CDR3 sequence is CAISGVTSQGGYNEQFF. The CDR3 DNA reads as TGTGCCATCAGTGGAGTGACTAGCCAGGGAGGGTACAATGAGCAGTTCTTC.

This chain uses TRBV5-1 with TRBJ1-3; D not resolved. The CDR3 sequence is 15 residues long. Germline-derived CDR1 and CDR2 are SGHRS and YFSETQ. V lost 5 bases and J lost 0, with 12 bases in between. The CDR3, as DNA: TGCGCCAGCAGTGCTTCCGGGAGCTCTGGAAACACCATATATTTT. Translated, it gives CASSASGSSGNTIYF.

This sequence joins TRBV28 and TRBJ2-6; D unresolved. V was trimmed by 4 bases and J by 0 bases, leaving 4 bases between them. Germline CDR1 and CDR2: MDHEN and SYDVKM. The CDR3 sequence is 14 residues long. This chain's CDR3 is CASSSTSGANVLTF. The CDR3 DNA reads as TGTGCCAGCAGTTCTACCTCTGGGGCCAACGTCCTGACTTTC.

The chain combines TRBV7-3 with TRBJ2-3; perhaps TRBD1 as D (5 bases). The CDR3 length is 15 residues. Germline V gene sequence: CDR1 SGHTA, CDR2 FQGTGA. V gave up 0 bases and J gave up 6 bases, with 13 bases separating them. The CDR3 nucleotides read TGTGCCAGCAGCTTAACGATAGGGGCGGCTGATACGCAGTATTTT. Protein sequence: CASSLTIGAADTQYF.

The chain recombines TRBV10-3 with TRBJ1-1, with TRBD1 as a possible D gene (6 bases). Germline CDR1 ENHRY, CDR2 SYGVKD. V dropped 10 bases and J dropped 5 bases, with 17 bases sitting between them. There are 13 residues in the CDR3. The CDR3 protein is CATRDTPQTEAFF. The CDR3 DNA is TGTGCCACCCGGGACACCCCACAAACTGAAGCTTTCTTT.

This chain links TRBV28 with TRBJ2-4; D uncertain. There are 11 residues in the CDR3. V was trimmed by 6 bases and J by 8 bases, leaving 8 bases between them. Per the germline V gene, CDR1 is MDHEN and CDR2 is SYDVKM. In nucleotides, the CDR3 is TGTGCCAGCAGAGTTGGAGACATTCAGTACTTC. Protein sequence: CASRVGDIQYF.

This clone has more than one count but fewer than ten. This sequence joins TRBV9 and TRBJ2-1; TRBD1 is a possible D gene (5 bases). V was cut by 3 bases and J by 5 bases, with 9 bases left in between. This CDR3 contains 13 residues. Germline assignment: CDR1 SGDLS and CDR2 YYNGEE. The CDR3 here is CASSDQGDNEQFF. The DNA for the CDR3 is TGTGCCAGCAGCGACCAGGGCGACAATGAGCAGTTCTTC.

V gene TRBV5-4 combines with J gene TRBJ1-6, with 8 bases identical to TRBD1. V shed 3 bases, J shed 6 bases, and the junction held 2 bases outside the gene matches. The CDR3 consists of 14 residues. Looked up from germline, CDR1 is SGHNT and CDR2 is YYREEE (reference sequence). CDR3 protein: CASSSGGGNSPLHF. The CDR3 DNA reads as TGTGCCAGCAGCTCAGGGGGCGGTAATTCACCCCTCCACTTT.

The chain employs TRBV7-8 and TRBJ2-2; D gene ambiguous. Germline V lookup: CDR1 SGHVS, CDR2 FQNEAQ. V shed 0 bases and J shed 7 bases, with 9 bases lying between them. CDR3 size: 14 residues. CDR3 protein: CASSLARVGGELFF. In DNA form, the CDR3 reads TGTGCCAGCAGCTTAGCACGGGTTGGCGGGGAGCTGTTTTTT.

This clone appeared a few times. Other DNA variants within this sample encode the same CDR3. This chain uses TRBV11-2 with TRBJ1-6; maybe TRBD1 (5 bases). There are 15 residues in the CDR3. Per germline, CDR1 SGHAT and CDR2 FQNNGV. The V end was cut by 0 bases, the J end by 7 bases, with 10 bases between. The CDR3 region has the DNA TGTGCCAGCAGCTTAGACCCAGGGCGGAATTCACCCCTCCACTTT. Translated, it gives CASSLDPGRNSPLHF.

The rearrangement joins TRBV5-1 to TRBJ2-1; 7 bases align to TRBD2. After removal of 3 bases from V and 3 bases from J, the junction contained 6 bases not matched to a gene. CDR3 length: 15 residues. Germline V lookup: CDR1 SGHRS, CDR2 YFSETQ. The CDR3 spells CASSSYGGDYNEQFF. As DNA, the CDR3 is TGCGCCAGCAGCTCTTATGGGGGGGACTACAATGAGCAGTTCTTC. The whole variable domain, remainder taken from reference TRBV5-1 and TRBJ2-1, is KAGVTQTPRYLIKTRGQQVTLSCSPISGHRSVSWYQQTPGQGLQFLFEYFSETQRNKGNFPGRFSGRQFSNSRSEMNVSTLELGDSALYLCASSSYGGDYNEQFFGPGTRLTVL.

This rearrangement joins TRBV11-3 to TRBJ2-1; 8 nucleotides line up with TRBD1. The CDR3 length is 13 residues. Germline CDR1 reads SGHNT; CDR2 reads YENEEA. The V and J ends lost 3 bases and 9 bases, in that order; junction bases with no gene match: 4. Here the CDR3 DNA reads TGTGCCAGCAGCTTTTATACAGGGGGTGAGCAGTTCTTC. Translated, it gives CASSFYTGGEQFF.

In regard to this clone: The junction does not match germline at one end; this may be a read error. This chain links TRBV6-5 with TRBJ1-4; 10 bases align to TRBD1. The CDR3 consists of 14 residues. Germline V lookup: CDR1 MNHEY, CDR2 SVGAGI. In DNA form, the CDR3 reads TGTGCCAGCAGAAGACAGGGGGCTAAGGAAAAACTGTTTTTT. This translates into CASRRQGAKEKLFF.

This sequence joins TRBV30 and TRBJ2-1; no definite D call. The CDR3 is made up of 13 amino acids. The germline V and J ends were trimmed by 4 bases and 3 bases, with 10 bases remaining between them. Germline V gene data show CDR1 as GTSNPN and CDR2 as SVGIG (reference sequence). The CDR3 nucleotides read TGTGCCTGGATAGGAGACCACTACAATGAGCAGTTCTTC. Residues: CAWIGDHYNEQFF.

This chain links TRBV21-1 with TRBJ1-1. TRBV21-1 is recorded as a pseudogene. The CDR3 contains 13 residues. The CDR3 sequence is CASSRRGEGEAFF. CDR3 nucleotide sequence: TGTGCCAGCAGCAGGAGGGGCGAGGGTGAAGCTTTCTTT.

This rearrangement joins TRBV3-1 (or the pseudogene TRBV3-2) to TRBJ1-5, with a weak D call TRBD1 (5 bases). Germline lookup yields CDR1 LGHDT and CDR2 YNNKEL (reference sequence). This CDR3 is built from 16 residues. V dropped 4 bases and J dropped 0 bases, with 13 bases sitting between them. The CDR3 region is CASSPEAGYSNQPQHF. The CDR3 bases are TGTGCCAGCAGCCCCGAGGCAGGGTATAGCAATCAGCCCCAGCATTTT.

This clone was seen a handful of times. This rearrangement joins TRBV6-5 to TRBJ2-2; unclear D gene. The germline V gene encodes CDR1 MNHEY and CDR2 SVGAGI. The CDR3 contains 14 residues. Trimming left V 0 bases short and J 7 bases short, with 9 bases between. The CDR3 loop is CASSYSSFIGELFF. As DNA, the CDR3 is TGTGCCAGCAGTTACTCGAGTTTTATCGGGGAGCTGTTTTTT.

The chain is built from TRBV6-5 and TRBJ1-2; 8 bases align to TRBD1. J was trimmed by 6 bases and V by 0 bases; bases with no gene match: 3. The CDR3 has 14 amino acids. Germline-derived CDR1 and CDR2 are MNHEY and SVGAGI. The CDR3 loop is CASSYSDRGDGYTF. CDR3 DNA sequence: TGTGCCAGCAGTTACTCCGACAGGGGAGATGGCTACACCTTC.

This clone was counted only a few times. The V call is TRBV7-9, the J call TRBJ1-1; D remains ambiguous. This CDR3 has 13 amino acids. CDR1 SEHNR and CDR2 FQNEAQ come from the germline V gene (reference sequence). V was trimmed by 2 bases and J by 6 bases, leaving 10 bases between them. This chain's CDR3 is CASSLSDVSEAFF. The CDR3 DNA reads TGTGCCAGCAGCTTATCAGATGTCTCTGAAGCTTTCTTT. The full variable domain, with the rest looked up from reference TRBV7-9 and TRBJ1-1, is DTGVSQNPRHKITKRGQNVTFRCDPISEHNRLYWYRQTLGQGPEFLTYFQNEAQLEKSRLLSDRFSAERPKGSFSTLEIQRTEQGDSAMYLCASSLSDVSEAFFGQGTRLTVV.

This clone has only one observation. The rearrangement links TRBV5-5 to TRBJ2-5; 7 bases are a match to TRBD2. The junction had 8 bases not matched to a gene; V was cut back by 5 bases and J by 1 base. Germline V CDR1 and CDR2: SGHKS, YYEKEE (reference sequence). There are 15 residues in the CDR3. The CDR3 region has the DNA TGTGCCAGCAGTTTCGCCGGGACTATCCAAGAGACCCAGTACTTC. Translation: CASSFAGTIQETQYF.

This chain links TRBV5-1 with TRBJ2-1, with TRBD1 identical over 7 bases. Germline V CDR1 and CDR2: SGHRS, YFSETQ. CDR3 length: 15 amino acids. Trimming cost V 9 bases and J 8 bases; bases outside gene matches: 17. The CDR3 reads CATSVGGRRSDEQFF. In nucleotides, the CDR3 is TGCGCCACCTCGGTAGGGGGCCGGCGGTCGGATGAGCAGTTCTTC. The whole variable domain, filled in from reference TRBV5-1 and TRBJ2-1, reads KAGVTQTPRYLIKTRGQQVTLSCSPISGHRSVSWYQQTPGQGLQFLFEYFSETQRNKGNFPGRFSGRQFSNSRSEMNVSTLELGDSALYLCATSVGGRRSDEQFFGPGTRLTVL.